This section outlines one TCR beta chain sequence together with its context. Antigen specificity is unknown. These data originate in a study of cytomegalovirus exposure and HLA in healthy donors. Overall study results and limits: Within the 130 or so validation repertoires, first-cohort TCR clusters tended to co-occur, according to a later analysis. A list of roughly 180 TCR beta chains associated with cytomegalovirus was given.

The data were produced by immunoSEQ multiplex PCR, yet TCRdb's version contains in-frame clones alone and is incomplete. In the table there are 160,000 or so clones, 70% to 90% of which are singletons. The sequenced material came from PBMCs. The TCR originated in a man between 18 and 29 years old in good health and CMV-seronegative.

Written as DNA, the CDR3 is TGTGCCAGCAGTCCTGGACAGGGGAACCCCTACGAGCAGTACGTC. Translation gives CASSPGQGNPYEQYV. The chain carries TRBV6-5 and TRBJ2-7; TRBD1 aligns across 9 bases. With V trimmed by 5 bases and J by 2 bases, 7 bases remained unmatched. The CDR3 consists of 15 residues. CDR1 MNHEY and CDR2 SVGAGI come from the germline V gene.